This T cell receptor beta chain originates from a study of control samples from healthy donors and cancer patients. The CDR3 loop spans 16 amino acids. V trimming: 0 bases; J trimming: 7 bases; junction bases outside the gene matches: 6. CDR1 and CDR2 (germline): SEHNR, FQNEAQ (reference sequence). The table came from immunoSEQ multiplex PCR; TCRdb's copy has only in-frame clones and leaves some out. Of about 160,000 clones in the sample, just over 95% were seen once. The V and J genes are TRBV7-9 and TRBJ2-1; 10 bases line up with TRBD2. The sequenced material came from blood. The TCR comes from a woman aged 30 to 39 in good health. The CDR3 region is CASSLAQASGGNEQFF. Written as DNA, the CDR3 is TGTGCCAGCAGCTTAGCGCAGGCTAGCGGGGGAAATGAGCAGTTCTTC. Using reference TRBV7-9 and TRBJ2-1 for the parts outside the CDR3, the full variable domain is DTGVSQNPRHKITKRGQNVTFRCDPISEHNRLYWYRQTLGQGPEFLTYFQNEAQLEKSRLLSDRFSAERPKGSFSTLEIQRTEQGDSAMYLCASSLAQASGGNEQFFGPGTRLTVL.